This T cell receptor beta chain was identified in a study of memory B cells and T cells in multiple sclerosis. Study results and limitations: Compartments had unequal clone-set sizes, affecting shared clonotype counts.

TCRdb's table, derived via immunoSEQ multiplex PCR, lists solely in-frame clones and lacks some. The sample comprises over 10,000 clones, 70% to 90% of which are singletons, and approximately 2.8% rests with the top ten. After stimulus-free culture, autoproliferating CFSE-dim and non-proliferating CFSE-high T cells were sequenced separately. Approximately 5x10^7 CFSE-labeled PBMCs were cultured about seven days unstimulated, then replicate wells were pooled. CFSE at roughly 0.5 uM labeled the PBMCs, which were then cultured unstimulated. Comment on this clone: Its antigen is not known.

The V end lost 5 bases, the J end lost 4 bases, and 17 bases lay between the germline ends. CDR1 MDHEN and CDR2 SYDVKM come from the germline V gene. This CDR3 is 15 amino acids long. The sequence was collected from a human donor with multiple sclerosis. The sample consisted of PBMCs from blood kept in culture. The V and J genes are TRBV28 and TRBJ2-5; D is perhaps TRBD2 (7 bases). The CDR3 DNA reads TGTGCCAGCAGTGCGGGAGAGGGGGGTAGAGAGACCCAGTACTTC. As protein: CASSAGEGGRETQYF.